These 5 T cell receptor beta chains share one sample of origin, sequenced in a study of blood T cell repertoires in COVID-19. The table came from immunoSEQ multiplex PCR; TCRdb's copy has only in-frame clones and leaves some out. The repertoire consists of about 140,000 clones, with approximately 86% occurring once and the leading ten covering approximately 1.8%. Specimen: peripheral blood. These receptors came from an older man with acute or convalescent COVID-19.

The genes are TRBV5-1 and TRBJ2-5; D is possibly TRBD2 (7 bases). The germline V gene encodes CDR1 SGHRS and CDR2 YFSETQ. Trimming removed 6 bases from V and 2 bases from J, with 17 bases in between. The CDR3 consists of 15 residues. In DNA form, the CDR3 reads TGCGCCAGCACCCCTTCCGCGGGGGCGCAAGAGACCCAGTACTTC. Translating gives CASTPSAGAQETQYF.

The chain employs TRBV29-1 and TRBJ1-1; D gene unclear. Looked up from germline, CDR1 is SQVTM and CDR2 is ANQGSEA. V was trimmed by 6 bases and J by 0 bases, leaving 8 bases between them. This CDR3 is built from 12 residues. The CDR3 spells CSVRPLNTEAFF. The CDR3 coding sequence is TGCAGCGTGCGCCCTTTGAACACTGAAGCTTTCTTT.

The chain employs TRBV5-1 and TRBJ2-7, with 7 bases aligning to TRBD2. The V and J ends lost 4 bases and 2 bases, in that order; junction bases with no gene match: 9. The CDR3 consists of 15 residues. The V gene's germline CDR1 is SGHRS and CDR2 YFSETQ. Here the CDR3 DNA reads TGCGCCAGCAGCCCCCCGGCGGGGGACCCCTACGAGCAGTACTTC. This encodes CASSPPAGDPYEQYF.

This chain joins TRBV28 and TRBJ2-5, with D possibly matching TRBD1 (6 bases). Trimming took 3 bases from V and 5 from J, leaving 22 bases between them. The CDR3 is 17 amino acids. The V gene's germline CDR1 is MDHEN and CDR2 SYDVKM. The CDR3 DNA is TGTGCCAGCAGTTTTTCAGGGGCAGGACTTTGGGGGGAGACCCAGTACTTC. Protein sequence: CASSFSGAGLWGETQYF.

The chain employs TRBV27 and TRBJ1-3; 12 bases fit TRBD1. The CDR3 is 16 amino acids. V lost 6 bases and J lost 7; bases outside the gene matches: 10. Germline loops: CDR1 MNHEY, CDR2 SMNVEV (reference sequence). CDR3 loop: CASRLVGTGGSNTIYF. The CDR3 region has the DNA TGTGCCAGCAGGCTCGTGGGGACAGGGGGCTCTAACACCATATATTTT.